These 25 T cell receptor beta chains were all obtained from the same sample, sequenced in a study of blood T cell repertoires in COVID-19. The repertoire was sequenced with immunoSEQ multiplex PCR; TCRdb's copy has only in-frame clones and lacks some. The data show a few hundred thousand clones, 65% to 90% seen once. The source material was peripheral blood. Receptor source: a human donor in a cohort sampled during active COVID-19.

V gene TRBV14 combines with J gene TRBJ1-5, with 7 positions matching TRBD1. Looked up from germline, CDR1 is SGHDN and CDR2 is FVKESK. This CDR3 spans 14 amino acids. J gave up 3 bases and V 4 bases, and 3 bases lay outside the gene matches. CDR3 protein: CASSLGQSNQPQHF. The CDR3 coding sequence is TGTGCCAGCAGCCTGGGACAGTCCAATCAGCCCCAGCATTTT. The full variable domain, rest sourced from reference TRBV14 and TRBJ1-5, is EAGVTQFPSHSVIEKGQTVTLRCDPISGHDNLYWYRRVMGKEIKFLLHFVKESKQDESGMPNNRFLAERTGGTYSTLKVQPAELEDSGVYFCASSLGQSNQPQHFGDGTRLSIL.

The rearrangement uses TRBV12-5 and TRBJ1-2, with 10 bases lining up with TRBD1. Germline V CDR1 and CDR2: LGHNT, FRNRAP. CDR3 length: 13 residues. V lost 7 bases and J lost 6; bases outside the gene matches: 5. CDR3 sequence (DNA): TGTGCTAGTGCCCTAGGGACAGGGGATGGCTACACCTTC. Its translation is CASALGTGDGYTF.

This chain uses TRBV27 with TRBJ1-6; 9 bases fit TRBD1. Germline CDR1 MNHEY, CDR2 SMNVEV (reference sequence). V shed 3 bases and J 9 bases; nucleotides not matched to a gene: 6. The CDR3 loop spans 15 amino acids. This chain's CDR3 is CASSFVTGGGSPLHF. CDR3 nucleotides: TGTGCCAGCAGTTTTGTTACAGGGGGCGGTTCACCCCTCCACTTT.

The CDR3 sequence is CASSAGGNTGELFF. Written as DNA, the CDR3 is TGTGCCAGCAGCGCAGGGGGCAACACCGGGGAGCTGTTTTTT. The V and J genes are TRBV2 and TRBJ2-2, with 8 bases matching TRBD1. CDR3 size: 14 residues. V was clipped by 6 bases and J by 2 bases; unmatched bases: 2. Germline lookup yields CDR1 SNHLY and CDR2 FYNNEI. Filled out from reference TRBV2 and TRBJ2-2, the complete variable domain reads EPEVTQTPSHQVTQMGQEVILRCVPISNHLYFYWYRQILGQKVEFLVSFYNNEISEKSEIFDDQFSVERPDGSNFTLKIRSTKLEDSAMYFCASSAGGNTGELFFGEGSRLTVL.

The rearrangement uses TRBV27 and TRBJ2-7; perhaps TRBD2 as D (5 bases). Germline CDR1 reads MNHEY; CDR2 reads SMNVEV (reference sequence). V dropped 3 bases and J dropped 2 bases, with 17 bases sitting between them. This CDR3 spans 16 amino acids. In nucleotides, the CDR3 is TGTGCCAGCAGTTTGAGTCCCGGGGTCGGAACCTACGAGCAGTACTTC. It codes for CASSLSPGVGTYEQYF.

The gene calls are TRBV7-2 and TRBJ1-2, with TRBD1 identical over 7 bases. V shed 5 bases and J 1 base; nucleotides not matched to a gene: 7. The length of the CDR3 is 15 residues. Germline V CDR1 and CDR2: SGHTA, FQGNSA. This CDR3 is CASSLGQVLNYGYTF. CDR3 sequence (DNA): TGTGCCAGCAGCCTCGGACAGGTTCTTAACTATGGCTACACCTTC.

J is TRBJ2-7 and V is TRBV10-3; 8 positions match TRBD1. The trim removed 8 bases at V and 5 bases at J, leaving 8 bases unmatched. CDR3 length: 13 residues. In germline, CDR1 is ENHRY, CDR2 SYGVKD. The CDR3 nucleotides are TGTGCCATCGGGACAGGAGTCGCCAACGAGCAGTACTTC. This encodes CAIGTGVANEQYF.

The V and J genes are TRBV15 and TRBJ2-7; TRBD2 is a possible D gene (6 bases). The CDR3 covers 13 residues. Germline-derived CDR1 and CDR2 are LNHNV and YYDKDF (reference sequence). V was shortened by 4 bases and J by 6 bases, with 13 bases between the two germline ends. CDR3 region: CATSTGGLPEQYF. The CDR3 DNA is TGTGCCACCAGCACCGGGGGACTCCCCGAGCAGTACTTC.

This clone was seen a few times. The J gene is TRBJ1-6, the V gene TRBV14, with D perhaps matching TRBD1 (5 bases). CDR1 and CDR2 from the germline V gene are SGHDN and FVKESK. The CDR3 runs to 13 residues. The V end lost 3 bases, the J end lost 15 bases, and 15 bases lay between the germline ends. The CDR3 is CASSQSPGRLLHF. As DNA, the CDR3 is TGTGCCAGCAGCCAGAGTCCAGGGCGCCTCCTCCACTTT.

The rearrangement uses TRBV11-1 and TRBJ1-4; TRBD1 aligns across 7 bases. The germline CDR1 and CDR2 sequences are SGHAT and FQDESV (reference sequence). The CDR3 runs to 14 residues. The junction had 4 bases not matched to a gene; V was cut back by 4 bases and J by 5 bases. Written as DNA, the CDR3 is TGTGCCAGCAGCTCCGACAGGGAAAATGAAAAACTGTTTTTT. This translates into CASSSDRENEKLFF.

This clone has just one count. The CDR3 sequence: CASSHFPGNQPQHF. CDR3 DNA: TGTGCCAGCTCCCACTTTCCTGGCAATCAGCCCCAGCATTTT. The V and J genes are TRBV6-5 and TRBJ1-5, with D unresolved. V was cut by 8 bases and J by 2 bases, with 13 bases left in between. CDR1 MNHEY and CDR2 SVGAGI come from the germline V gene. There are 14 residues in the CDR3.

The J gene is TRBJ1-1, the V gene TRBV6-1, with D hard to call. V lost 2 bases to trimming and J lost 4 bases, with 5 bases between them. This CDR3 spans 12 amino acids. CDR1 and CDR2 (germline): MNHNS, SASEGT. CDR3 protein: CASSEFSTEAFF. CDR3 in DNA: TGTGCCAGCAGTGAATTTAGCACTGAAGCTTTCTTT.

The chain recombines TRBV5-1 with TRBJ1-1; perhaps TRBD1 as D (6 bases). The V gene lost 1 base and the J gene lost 2 bases, with 12 bases spanning the gap. This CDR3 has 15 amino acids. CDR1 and CDR2 from the germline V gene are SGHRS and YFSETQ. The CDR3: CASSLSVRGNTEAFF. CDR3 DNA sequence: TGCGCCAGCAGCTTGAGTGTCAGGGGAAACACTGAAGCTTTCTTT.

This chain joins TRBV24-1 and TRBJ2-3; no definite D call. The CDR3 has 15 residues. Trimming removed 5 bases at V and 1 base at J, with 12 bases between. CDR1 is KGHDR, CDR2 SFDVKD, per germline. CDR3 coding DNA: TGTGCCACCAGTGGACACTCGAGAGGCACAGATACGCAGTATTTT. It translates to CATSGHSRGTDTQYF.

The chain has TRBV4-1 and TRBJ1-2; tentatively, D is TRBD1 (5 bases). The CDR3 runs to 12 residues. Germline CDR1 MGHRA, CDR2 YSYEKL. Trimming left V 0 bases short and J 7 bases short, with 6 bases between. The CDR3 nucleotides are TGCGCCAGCAGCCAAGACGGGGGTGGCTACACCTTC. Protein sequence: CASSQDGGGYTF.

This clone came up once. The chain uses TRBV29-1 and TRBJ1-2; maybe TRBD1 (6 bases). V lost 6 bases and J 4 bases, leaving 12 bases between the germline ends. This CDR3 has 12 amino acids. The V gene's germline CDR1 is SQVTM and CDR2 ANQGSEA. The CDR3 region has the DNA TGCAGCGTCGCGGACAGTCGCTATGGCTACACCTTC. Its protein product is CSVADSRYGYTF.

This clone was seen only a few times. The V call is TRBV2, the J call TRBJ1-2, with 10 bases that match TRBD1. This CDR3 contains 16 residues. Germline V gene data show CDR1 as SNHLY and CDR2 as FYNNEI. V trimming: 6 bases; J trimming: 4 bases; junction bases outside the gene matches: 11. CDR3 nucleotide sequence: TGTGCCAGCAGAAGGACCGGGACAGGGGTCTCCTATGGCTACACCTTC. It encodes CASRRTGTGVSYGYTF.

In this sample, this clone turned up many times. The gene calls are TRBV11-2 and TRBJ2-3; D perhaps matches TRBD2 (6 bases). Trimming left V 0 bases short and J 0 bases short, with 13 bases between. Germline CDR1 and CDR2: SGHAT and FQNNGV. This CDR3 contains 17 residues. DNA of the CDR3: TGTGCCAGCAGCTTAGATCCGGCCGGGACTAGCACAGATACGCAGTATTTT. Translating gives CASSLDPAGTSTDTQYF. The whole variable domain, remainder taken from reference TRBV11-2 and TRBJ2-3, is EAGVAQSPRYKIIEKRQSVAFWCNPISGHATLYWYQQILGQGPKLLIQFQNNGVVDDSQLPKDRFSAERLKGVDSTLKIQPAKLEDSAVYLCASSLDPAGTSTDTQYFGPGTRLTVL.

The J gene is TRBJ1-2, the V gene TRBV6-5; D may be TRBD1 (6 bases). The V and J ends lost 0 bases and 6 bases respectively, with 11 bases between them. The CDR3 runs to 14 residues. The germline V gene encodes CDR1 MNHEY and CDR2 SVGAGI. The chain's CDR3 is CASSYSAGADGYTF. The CDR3 DNA sequence: TGTGCCAGCAGTTACTCGGCGGGGGCGGATGGCTACACCTTC.

As regards this clone: This specimen includes other DNA sequences encoding the same CDR3. The V gene is TRBV18, the J gene TRBJ1-1; D might be TRBD1 (6 bases). Per the germline V gene, CDR1 is KGHSH and CDR2 is LQKENI. The V and J ends lost 0 bases and 2 bases respectively, with 7 bases between them. This CDR3 contains 14 residues. The CDR3 DNA sequence: TGTGCCAGCTCACCACCGACAGGTAACACTGAAGCTTTCTTT. Translated, it gives CASSPPTGNTEAFF.

The chain employs TRBV14 and TRBJ1-3; the D is unclear. Germline CDR1 and CDR2: SGHDN and FVKESK. V was shortened by 1 base and J by 4 bases, with 8 bases between the two germline ends. This CDR3 is built from 14 residues. In DNA form, the CDR3 reads TGTGCCAGCAGCCAAGGTTCAGGAGGAAACACCATATATTTT. Protein: CASSQGSGGNTIYF.

This sequence joins TRBV3-1 (or the pseudogene TRBV3-2) and TRBJ1-1; D gene unclear. The germline CDR1 and CDR2 sequences are LGHDT and YNNKEL (reference sequence). The CDR3 is made up of 13 amino acids. Trimming removed 0 bases at V and 5 bases at J, with 7 bases between. The chain's CDR3 is CASSQESRTEAFF. In DNA form, the CDR3 reads TGTGCCAGCAGCCAAGAAAGCCGGACTGAAGCTTTCTTT.

The chain is built from TRBV6-5 and TRBJ2-1; 8 nucleotides match TRBD2. The CDR3 is 14 amino acids. The trim removed 2 bases at V and 8 bases at J, leaving 5 bases unmatched. CDR1 is MNHEY and CDR2 is SVGAGI in the germline V gene. DNA of the CDR3: TGTGCCAGCAGTTACGGCGGGGGGATTGATGAGCAGTTCTTC. Its protein is CASSYGGGIDEQFF.

The rearrangement joins TRBV28 to TRBJ1-2; D is perhaps TRBD1 (5 bases). Germline V gene data show CDR1 as MDHEN and CDR2 as SYDVKM. CDR3 length: 14 amino acids. Trimming stripped 10 bases from V and 8 bases from J, with 23 bases between. This CDR3 reads CATNPDSQWSGYTF. CDR3 nucleotides: TGTGCCACGAACCCCGACAGCCAGTGGTCCGGCTACACCTTC.

This clone was seen more than once but under ten times. The chain has TRBV18 and TRBJ1-5; 10 bases agree with TRBD1. The CDR3 is 15 residues long. Germline CDR1 is KGHSH and CDR2 is LQKENI. The junction had 5 bases not matched to a gene; V was cut back by 5 bases and J by 4 bases. The CDR3 region is CASSKQGQGNQPQHF. CDR3 nucleotides: TGTGCCAGCTCAAAACAGGGACAGGGGAATCAGCCCCAGCATTTT.